This TCR beta chain was identified in a study of T cells in localized non-small cell lung cancer. Study-wide findings and caveats: Measurement of T cell clonality placed uninvolved adjacent lung highest, above the level in tumor. Out of the top 100 tumor clones, a median approximately 61 were seen in adjacent lung. The tumor had only one region sequenced, so heterogeneity remains possible.

Data came from immunoSEQ multiplex PCR; TCRdb stores just in-frame clones and leaves some out. Of about 19,000 clones listed, 80% to 95% are singletons. Germline CDR1 and CDR2: MNHEY and SVGAGI. The CDR3 has 13 amino acids. V lost 2 bases to trimming and J lost 7 bases, with 11 bases between them. This clone was found a few times. Antigen: not known. The TCR comes from a male donor aged 60 or older with stage I squamous cell lung carcinoma. The specimen was peripheral blood, collected before any cancer treatment. The chain links TRBV6-5 to TRBJ1-2; possible D gene TRBD1, 6 bases. DNA for the CDR3: TGTGCCAGCAGTTACGGGGGGCTAAGTGGCTACACCTTC. It codes for CASSYGGLSGYTF.